The TCR beta chain described here comes from a study of blood T cell repertoires in COVID-19. This CDR3 spans 15 amino acids. With V trimmed by 3 bases and J by 2 bases, 5 bases remained unmatched. Germline CDR1 reads SGDLS; CDR2 reads YYNGEE. Clones were sequenced by immunoSEQ multiplex PCR, and TCRdb holds only the in-frame ones, with some missing. Among about 220,000 clones listed, approximately 80% were seen once. The clonotype originates from a woman in her fifties or sixties who had recovered from COVID-19. The V gene is TRBV9, the J gene TRBJ1-2, with 9 bases lining up with TRBD1. The source material was peripheral blood. The chain's CDR3 is CASSAAGTGNYGYTF. The CDR3 DNA reads as TGTGCCAGCAGCGCCGCCGGGACAGGGAACTATGGCTACACCTTC.